These T cell receptor beta chains were read from a single sample in a study of blood T cell repertoires in COVID-19. The method was immunoSEQ multiplex PCR; TCRdb's version includes in-frame clones alone and lacks a portion of them. This table holds approximately 130,000 clones, just under 85% found once. The source material was peripheral blood. The receptors here all came from a human donor in a cohort sampled during active COVID-19. Both conserved end residues are part of each CDR3. A D gene is named only where the DNA matches it firmly. Clone size is given for some rows only: seen once, a few or many times, or a class if the clone is expanded.

.	TRBV5-5	TRBJ2-7	.	15	CASANTGTTVDEQYF	TGTGCCAGCGCCAACACCGGGACAACGGTTGACGAGCAGTACTTC
.	TRBV2	TRBJ2-7	.	14	CASSPEGGAYEQYF	TGTGCCAGCAGTCCAGAGGGAGGCGCCTACGAGCAGTACTTC
.	TRBV2	TRBJ1-5	.	16	CASSEAGAGTNQPQHF	TGTGCCAGCAGTGAAGCGGGGGCAGGGACCAATCAGCCCCAGCATTTT
.	TRBV6-5	TRBJ1-4	once	14	CASRNTAANEKLFF	TGTGCCAGCAGGAACACAGCAGCCAATGAAAAACTGTTTTTT
.	TRBV6-5	TRBJ2-7	.	14	CASSLVQGPNEQYF	TGTGCCAGCAGTCTTGTACAGGGTCCTAACGAGCAGTACTTC
TRBD1	TRBV2	TRBJ1-5	.	15	CASRRRGQGPEPQHF	TGTGCCAGCAGGAGGAGAGGACAGGGGCCGGAGCCCCAGCATTTT
.	TRBV19	TRBJ1-5	few	18	CASSLFPPGGSGNQPQHF	TGTGCCAGTAGTCTCTTCCCCCCGGGGGGTAGTGGCAATCAGCCCCAGCATTTT
TRBD1	TRBV4-1	TRBJ2-1	few	15	CASSLTGTGNNEQFF	TGCGCCAGCAGCCTTACCGGGACAGGGAACAATGAGCAGTTCTTC
TRBD1	TRBV19	TRBJ1-6	.	16	CASSDRGSSYNSPLHF	TGTGCCAGTAGCGACAGGGGAAGCTCCTATAATTCACCCCTCCACTTT
TRBD1	TRBV20-1	TRBJ1-5	.	16	CSASSGTGGVHQPQHF	TGCAGTGCTAGTTCCGGGACAGGGGGCGTCCATCAGCCCCAGCATTTT
.	TRBV6-6	TRBJ1-3	.	14	CASTMGGSGNTIYF	TGTGCCAGCACCATGGGGGGTTCTGGAAACACCATATATTTT
.	TRBV7-9	TRBJ2-5	.	15	CASSLPRAGTETQYF	TGTGCCAGCAGCCTACCCCGGGCAGGGACTGAGACCCAGTACTTC
TRBD1	TRBV5-1	TRBJ2-2	.	18	CASSRAPPGQSNTGELFF	TGCGCCAGCAGTCGTGCACCACCGGGACAGTCGAACACCGGGGAGCTGTTTTTT